A single sample is the source of the 5 T cell receptor beta chains below, sequenced in a study of T cell responses to AZD1222 COVID-19 vaccine. Some clones are missing from TCRdb's copy, which holds only in-frame ones; the method was immunoSEQ multiplex PCR. The data contain about 130,000 clones, about 89% of them singletons. Sequences were derived from peripheral blood, sampled on day 0 of AZD1222 vaccination. The receptors come from an adult in good health.

The rearrangement uses TRBV27 and TRBJ2-7; the D gene is possibly TRBD1 (6 bases). Germline-derived CDR1 and CDR2 are MNHEY and SMNVEV (reference sequence). The CDR3 runs 16 residues. V dropped 0 bases and J dropped 0 bases, with 12 bases sitting between them. DNA for the CDR3: TGTGCCAGCAGTTTATCGTACACAGGGATCTCCTACGAGCAGTACTTC. Translating it yields CASSLSYTGISYEQYF.

The gene calls are TRBV19 and TRBJ2-6; no clear D gene. CDR1 LNHDA and CDR2 SQIVND come from the germline V gene (reference sequence). Trimming cost V 0 bases and J 4 bases, with 7 bases left between them. The CDR3 is 15 residues long. In nucleotides, the CDR3 is TGTGCCAGTAGTATAGATGGGCGGGGGGCCAACGTCCTGACTTTC. Its translation: CASSIDGRGANVLTF.

V gene TRBV12-5 combines with J gene TRBJ2-7, with 7 bases matching TRBD1. The CDR3 extends over 14 amino acids. Germline CDR1 reads LGHNT; CDR2 reads FRNRAP. The V segment lost 6 bases and the J segment 4 bases; nucleotides outside the gene matches: 9. In DNA, the CDR3 is TGTGCTAGTGGGACACAGGGGTTGAGATACGAGCAGTACTTC. Translating it yields CASGTQGLRYEQYF.

The chain couples TRBV19 to TRBJ2-1; tentative D call: TRBD1 (6 bases). Germline values: CDR1 LNHDA, CDR2 SQIVND (reference sequence). This CDR3 is built from 14 residues. V lost 10 bases and J 4 bases, leaving 17 bases between the germline ends. CDR3 sequence (DNA): TGTGCCACTGCGTCCAGGGGCTCGTACAATGAGCAGTTCTTC. Protein product: CATASRGSYNEQFF.

The chain employs TRBV7-2 and TRBJ2-1; TRBD2 agrees at 11 bases. From germline, CDR1 is SGHTA and CDR2 FQGNSA. This CDR3 has 15 amino acids. The V and J ends lost 5 bases and 10 bases, in that order; junction bases with no gene match: 10. CDR3: CASSPGLAGRPEQFF. CDR3 bases: TGTGCCAGCAGCCCCGGACTAGCGGGCCGCCCGGAGCAGTTCTTC. Full variable domain (rest looked up from reference TRBV7-2 and TRBJ2-1): GAGVSQSPSNKVTEKGKDVELRCDPISGHTALYWYRQSLGQGLEFLIYFQGNSAPDKSGLPSDRFSAERTGGSVSTLTIQRTQQEDSAVYLCASSPGLAGRPEQFFGPGTRLTVL.